This record looks at one T cell receptor beta chain sequence and its context. The CDR3 is made up of 13 amino acids. CDR1 and CDR2 from the germline V gene are SGHRS and YFSETQ. The ends were cut back, 4 bases at V and 4 bases at J, with 11 bases in the middle. The data were obtained in a study of blood T cell repertoires in COVID-19. Some clones are missing from TCRdb's copy, which holds only in-frame ones; the method was immunoSEQ multiplex PCR. This sample carries some 180,000 clones, 82% of them seen once, and the ten largest clones take roughly 8%. The sequence was collected from a woman aged 55-70 years with COVID-19, enrolled during active disease. Sequenced input: peripheral blood. The V and J genes are TRBV5-1 and TRBJ1-1, with D uncertain. CDR3 sequence (DNA): TGCGCCAGCAGCCCCCGGGAGGGCACTGAAGCTTTCTTT. This translates into CASSPREGTEAFF.